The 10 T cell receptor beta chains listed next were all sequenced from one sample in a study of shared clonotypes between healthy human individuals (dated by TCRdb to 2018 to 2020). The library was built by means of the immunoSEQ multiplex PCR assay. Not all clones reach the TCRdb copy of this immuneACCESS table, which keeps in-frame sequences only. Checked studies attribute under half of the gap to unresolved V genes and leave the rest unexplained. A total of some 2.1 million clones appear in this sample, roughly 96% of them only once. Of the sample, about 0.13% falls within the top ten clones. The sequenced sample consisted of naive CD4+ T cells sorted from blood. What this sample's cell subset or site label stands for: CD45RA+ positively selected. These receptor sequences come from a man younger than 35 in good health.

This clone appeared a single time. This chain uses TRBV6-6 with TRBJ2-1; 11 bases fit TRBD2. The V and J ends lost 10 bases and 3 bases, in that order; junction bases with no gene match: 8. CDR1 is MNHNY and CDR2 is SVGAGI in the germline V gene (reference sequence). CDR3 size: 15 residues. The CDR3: CATHPGLAVYNEQFF. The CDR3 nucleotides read TGTGCCACCCATCCGGGACTAGCGGTCTACAATGAGCAGTTCTTC.

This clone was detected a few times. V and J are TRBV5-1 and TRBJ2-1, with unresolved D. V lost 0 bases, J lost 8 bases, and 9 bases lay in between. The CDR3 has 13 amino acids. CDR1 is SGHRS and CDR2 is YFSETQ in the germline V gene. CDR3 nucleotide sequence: TGCGCCAGCAGCTTGGCTAGTATCTATGAGCAGTTCTTC. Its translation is CASSLASIYEQFF.

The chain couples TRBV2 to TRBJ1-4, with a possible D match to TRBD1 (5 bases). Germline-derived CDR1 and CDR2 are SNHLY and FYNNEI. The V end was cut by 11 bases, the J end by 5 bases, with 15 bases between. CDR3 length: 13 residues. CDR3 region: CAGQRQGNEKLFF. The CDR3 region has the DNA TGTGCCGGGCAACGGCAGGGAAATGAAAAACTGTTTTTT.

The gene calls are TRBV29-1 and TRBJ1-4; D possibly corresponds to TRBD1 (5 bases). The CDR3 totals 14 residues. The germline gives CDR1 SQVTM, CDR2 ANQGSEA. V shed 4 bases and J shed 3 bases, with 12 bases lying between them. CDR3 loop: CSVAAGTANEKLFF. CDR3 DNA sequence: TGCAGCGTTGCGGCAGGGACGGCTAATGAAAAACTGTTTTTT.

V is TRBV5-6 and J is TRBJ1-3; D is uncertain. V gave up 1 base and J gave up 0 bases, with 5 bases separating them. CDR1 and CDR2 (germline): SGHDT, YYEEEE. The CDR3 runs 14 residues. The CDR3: CASSLKDSGNTIYF. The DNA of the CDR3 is TGTGCCAGCAGCTTGAAGGACTCTGGAAACACCATATATTTT. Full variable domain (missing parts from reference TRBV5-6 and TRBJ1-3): DAGVTQSPTHLIKTRGQQVTLRCSPKSGHDTVSWYQQALGQGPQFIFQYYEEEERQRGNFPDRFSGHQFPNYSSELNVNALLLGDSALYLCASSLKDSGNTIYFGEGSWLTVV.

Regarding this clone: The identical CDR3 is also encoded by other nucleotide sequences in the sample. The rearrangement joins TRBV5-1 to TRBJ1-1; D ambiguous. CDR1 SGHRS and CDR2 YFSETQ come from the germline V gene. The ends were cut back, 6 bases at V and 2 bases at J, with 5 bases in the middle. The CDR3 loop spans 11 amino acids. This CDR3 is CASTSNTEAFF. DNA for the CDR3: TGCGCCAGCACGAGTAACACTGAAGCTTTCTTT.

DNA for the CDR3: TGTGCCAGCGGGGATACGACTAGCGGGAGGGCCTCCTACAATGAGCAGTTCTTC. As protein: CASGDTTSGRASYNEQFF. This chain uses TRBV2 with TRBJ2-1, with 14 bases lining up with TRBD2. The CDR3 runs to 18 residues. Germline loops: CDR1 SNHLY, CDR2 FYNNEI. Trimming cost V 8 bases and J 0 bases; bases outside gene matches: 9.

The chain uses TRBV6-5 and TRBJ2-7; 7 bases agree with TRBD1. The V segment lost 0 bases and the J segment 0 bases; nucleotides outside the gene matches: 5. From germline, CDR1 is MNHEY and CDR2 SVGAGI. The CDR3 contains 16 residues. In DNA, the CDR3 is TGTGCCAGCAGTTACTCCTACAGGGGTAGCTCCTACGAGCAGTACTTC. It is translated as CASSYSYRGSSYEQYF.

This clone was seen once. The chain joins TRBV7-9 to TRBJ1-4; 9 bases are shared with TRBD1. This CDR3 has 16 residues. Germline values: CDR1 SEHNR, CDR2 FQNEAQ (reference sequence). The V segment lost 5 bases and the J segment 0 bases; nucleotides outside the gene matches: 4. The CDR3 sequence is CASSRTGVATNEKLFF. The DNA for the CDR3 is TGTGCCAGCAGCCGGACAGGGGTAGCAACTAATGAAAAACTGTTTTTT.

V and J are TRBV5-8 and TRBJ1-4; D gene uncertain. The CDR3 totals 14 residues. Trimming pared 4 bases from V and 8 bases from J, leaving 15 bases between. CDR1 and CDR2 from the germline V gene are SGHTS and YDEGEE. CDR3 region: CASSGTSGREKLFF. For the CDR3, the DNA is TGTGCCAGCAGCGGAACCTCAGGAAGGGAAAAACTGTTTTTT.